This entry concerns a single TCR beta chain. The sample originates from a study of cytomegalovirus exposure and HLA in healthy donors. The wider study: Earlier sequencing of 150 million to 200 million T cells yielded approximately 120 million unique TCR beta sequences. Assignment to the Caucasian-associated ancestry cluster applied to 81% of the 350 to 500 genotyped donors.

Amplification used 60 Vbeta primers and 13 Jbeta primers. Repertoires were generated with immunoSEQ multiplex PCR, while TCRdb's copy carries only in-frame clones and drops some. The sample consists of roughly 36,000 clones, around 69% of them appearing once. Germline lookup yields CDR1 KGHSY and CDR2 FQNENV. V lost 0 bases and J lost 6, with 11 bases in between. This CDR3 has 14 residues. Sequencing was done on a sample of PBMCs. The TCR was taken from a man aged 25 to 45 in good health and CMV-seronegative. The genes are TRBV16 and TRBJ1-2; no reliable D call. The CDR3 coding sequence is TGTGCCAGCAGCCAATCGCGGGGAAACCATGGCTACACCTTC. Its translation: CASSQSRGNHGYTF.